A selection of T cell receptor beta chains follows, all from one sample in a study of blood T cell repertoires in COVID-19. TCRdb keeps only in-frame clones here, not all; method: immunoSEQ multiplex PCR. The data show 200,000 to 300,000 clones, roughly 81% seen once. The sample comprised peripheral blood. These receptors were obtained from a middle-aged man with acute or convalescent COVID-19. CDR3s include the opening cysteine and the closing phenylalanine or tryptophan. D genes are given only for firm matches. Size is stated for part of the rows, as once, few or many counts, or as a class when the clone is expanded.

clone_size: .
cdr3_length: 15
d_call: TRBD1
v_call: TRBV7-2
j_call: TRBJ1-1
cdr3_nt: TGTGCCAGCAGCTATGCCGGGACAGTTAACACTGAAGCTTTCTTT
cdr3_aa: CASSYAGTVNTEAFF

clone_size: .
cdr3_length: 16
d_call: .
v_call: TRBV19
j_call: TRBJ2-7
cdr3_nt: TGTGCCAGTAGTCCAAACTCAGGGTATTTCGACTACGAGCAGTACTTC
cdr3_aa: CASSPNSGYFDYEQYF

clone_size: few
cdr3_length: 14
d_call: .
v_call: TRBV29-1
j_call: TRBJ2-3
cdr3_nt: TGCAGCGTTGAAGGAGGGAAACTCACAGATACGCAGTATTTT
cdr3_aa: CSVEGGKLTDTQYF

clone_size: .
cdr3_length: 15
d_call: .
v_call: TRBV19
j_call: TRBJ1-5
cdr3_nt: TGTGCCAGTACCAAGGGGACAAGTAGCAATCAGCCCCAGCATTTT
cdr3_aa: CASTKGTSSNQPQHF

clone_size: .
cdr3_length: 10
d_call: .
v_call: TRBV2
j_call: TRBJ2-7
cdr3_nt: TGTGCCAGCAGCGTCTACGAGCAGTACTTC
cdr3_aa: CASSVYEQYF

clone_size: .
cdr3_length: 16
d_call: TRBD2
v_call: TRBV4-1
j_call: TRBJ2-2
cdr3_nt: TGCGCCAGCAGCCCAACAGCGGGAGCGAACACCGGGGAGCTGTTTTTT
cdr3_aa: CASSPTAGANTGELFF

clone_size: .
cdr3_length: 18
d_call: TRBD2
v_call: TRBV18
j_call: TRBJ2-1
cdr3_nt: TGTGCCAGCTCACCACCAAATAGCGGGAGGAGGAACTACAATGAGCAGTTCTTC
cdr3_aa: CASSPPNSGRRNYNEQFF

clone_size: .
cdr3_length: 16
d_call: .
v_call: TRBV4-2
j_call: TRBJ2-7
cdr3_nt: TGTGCCAGCAGCCAAGATCGGTATAGCACTTCCTACGAGCAGTACTTC
cdr3_aa: CASSQDRYSTSYEQYF

clone_size: .
cdr3_length: 19
d_call: TRBD2
v_call: TRBV5-1
j_call: TRBJ2-7
cdr3_nt: TGCGCCAGCAGCTTGACGTTCCCTCATAGCGGGAGAGCGTCCTACGAGCAGTACTTC
cdr3_aa: CASSLTFPHSGRASYEQYF

clone_size: .
cdr3_length: 13
d_call: .
v_call: TRBV10-3
j_call: TRBJ1-1
cdr3_nt: TGTGCCATCAGGGAACAGGAGAACACTGAAGCTTTCTTT
cdr3_aa: CAIREQENTEAFF

clone_size: .
cdr3_length: 16
d_call: .
v_call: TRBV11-3
j_call: TRBJ2-1
cdr3_nt: TGTGCCAGCAGCTTAGATTGGGTGAGGGCTCGAAATGAGCAGTTCTTC
cdr3_aa: CASSLDWVRARNEQFF

clone_size: .
cdr3_length: 17
d_call: TRBD1
v_call: TRBV11-2
j_call: TRBJ2-1
cdr3_nt: TGTGCCAGCAGCTTTACAAAGAACAGGGGGCTGAAGGATGAGCAGTTCTTC
cdr3_aa: CASSFTKNRGLKDEQFF

clone_size: .
cdr3_length: 14
d_call: TRBD1
v_call: TRBV6-5
j_call: TRBJ2-1
cdr3_nt: TGTGCCAGTGACCGGGACAGGGAGTACAATGAGCAGTTCTTC
cdr3_aa: CASDRDREYNEQFF

clone_size: once
cdr3_length: 15
d_call: TRBD1
v_call: TRBV11-2
j_call: TRBJ2-2
cdr3_nt: TGTGCCAGCAGTGCGAAGGGGCAGGGGGCCGGGGAGCTGTTTTTT
cdr3_aa: CASSAKGQGAGELFF

clone_size: .
cdr3_length: 16
d_call: TRBD1
v_call: TRBV5-6
j_call: TRBJ2-7
cdr3_nt: TGTGCCAGCAGCTTGGTGGGGACAGGGACTTTCTACGAGCAGTACTTC
cdr3_aa: CASSLVGTGTFYEQYF

clone_size: few
cdr3_length: 14
d_call: .
v_call: TRBV3-1/TRBV3-2
j_call: TRBJ1-2
cdr3_nt: TGTGCCAGCAGCCGCTCTAAGGGAGGGTATGGCTACACCTTC
cdr3_aa: CASSRSKGGYGYTF

clone_size: .
cdr3_length: 13
d_call: .
v_call: TRBV5-8
j_call: TRBJ1-1
cdr3_nt: TGTGCCAGCAGCTTTCGGGGGAACACTGAAGCTTTCTTT
cdr3_aa: CASSFRGNTEAFF

clone_size: .
cdr3_length: 16
d_call: TRBD2
v_call: TRBV28
j_call: TRBJ2-1
cdr3_nt: TGTGCCAGCAGTTCCAGCGGGAGAACGTCCTACAATGAGCAGTTCTTC
cdr3_aa: CASSSSGRTSYNEQFF

clone_size: once
cdr3_length: 15
d_call: .
v_call: TRBV6-5
j_call: TRBJ1-1
cdr3_nt: TGTGCCAGCAGCCGGTCGGGACTGGCGAACACTGAAGCTTTCTTT
cdr3_aa: CASSRSGLANTEAFF

clone_size: .
cdr3_length: 17
d_call: .
v_call: TRBV5-1
j_call: TRBJ2-5
cdr3_nt: TGCGCCAGCAGAGACTCCCCCATTAGTCTAAGTACGGAGACCCAGTACTTC
cdr3_aa: CASRDSPISLSTETQYF

clone_size: .
cdr3_length: 13
d_call: .
v_call: TRBV2
j_call: TRBJ1-1
cdr3_nt: TGTGCCAGCACCCCTTGGGCGAACACTGAAGCTTTCTTT
cdr3_aa: CASTPWANTEAFF

clone_size: .
cdr3_length: 16
d_call: TRBD1
v_call: TRBV27
j_call: TRBJ2-3
cdr3_nt: TGTGCCAGCAGTTTGGCTAACAGGGGGTCAACAGATACGCAGTATTTT
cdr3_aa: CASSLANRGSTDTQYF

clone_size: few
cdr3_length: 13
d_call: .
v_call: TRBV18
j_call: TRBJ1-2
cdr3_nt: TGTGCCAGCTCACCACCATGGGCAGATGGCTACACCTTC
cdr3_aa: CASSPPWADGYTF

clone_size: .
cdr3_length: 14
d_call: .
v_call: TRBV3-1/TRBV3-2
j_call: TRBJ1-4
cdr3_nt: TGTGCCAGCAGCTTCGGACAGACTAATGAAAAACTGTTTTTT
cdr3_aa: CASSFGQTNEKLFF

clone_size: .
cdr3_length: 13
d_call: .
v_call: TRBV28
j_call: TRBJ1-5
cdr3_nt: TGTGCCAGCTTCGTTGGGCTCCATCAGCCCCAGCATTTT
cdr3_aa: CASFVGLHQPQHF

clone_size: .
cdr3_length: 15
d_call: TRBD1
v_call: TRBV6-1
j_call: TRBJ1-2
cdr3_nt: TGTGCCAGCAGTGAAGTATACAGGGGGCCCGCTGGCTACACCTTC
cdr3_aa: CASSEVYRGPAGYTF

clone_size: .
cdr3_length: 15
d_call: TRBD2
v_call: TRBV30
j_call: TRBJ2-3
cdr3_nt: TGTGCCTGGACCAGAGGACTAGCGGGAACAGATACGCAGTATTTT
cdr3_aa: CAWTRGLAGTDTQYF

clone_size: .
cdr3_length: 13
d_call: .
v_call: TRBV6-2/TRBV6-3
j_call: TRBJ1-5
cdr3_nt: TGTGCCAGCAGTTACGGAGGCAATCAGCCCCAGCATTTT
cdr3_aa: CASSYGGNQPQHF

clone_size: .
cdr3_length: 16
d_call: TRBD1
v_call: TRBV9
j_call: TRBJ1-4
cdr3_nt: TGTGCCAGCAGCGTAGGTGTAGGACAGGGCGGTGAAAAACTGTTTTTT
cdr3_aa: CASSVGVGQGGEKLFF

clone_size: once
cdr3_length: 18
d_call: TRBD1
v_call: TRBV7-9
j_call: TRBJ2-1
cdr3_nt: TGTGCCAGCAGCCCCCCCCGAAGGGGGCGTAGAGAGGACAATGAGCAGTTCTTC
cdr3_aa: CASSPPRRGRREDNEQFF

clone_size: .
cdr3_length: 16
d_call: TRBD2
v_call: TRBV4-2
j_call: TRBJ2-3
cdr3_nt: TGTGCCAGCAGCCAAGATACGAGCGGGAGTATGGATACGCAGTATTTT
cdr3_aa: CASSQDTSGSMDTQYF

clone_size: .
cdr3_length: 13
d_call: .
v_call: TRBV14
j_call: TRBJ1-1
cdr3_nt: TGTGCCAGCAGCTCACAGGGGAACACTGAAGCTTTCTTT
cdr3_aa: CASSSQGNTEAFF

clone_size: .
cdr3_length: 13
d_call: .
v_call: TRBV28
j_call: TRBJ1-2
cdr3_nt: TGTGCCAGCAGTTTTAACAGCTACTATGGCTACACCTTC
cdr3_aa: CASSFNSYYGYTF

clone_size: .
cdr3_length: 13
d_call: .
v_call: TRBV27
j_call: TRBJ1-4
cdr3_nt: TGTGCCAGCAGTTCTAGGAGAAATGAAAAACTGTTTTTT
cdr3_aa: CASSSRRNEKLFF

clone_size: .
cdr3_length: 14
d_call: TRBD1
v_call: TRBV2
j_call: TRBJ2-1
cdr3_nt: TGTGCCAGCAGGGCGGGACAGGGGTACAATGAGCAGTTCTTC
cdr3_aa: CASRAGQGYNEQFF

clone_size: .
cdr3_length: 15
d_call: TRBD2
v_call: TRBV11-2
j_call: TRBJ2-5
cdr3_nt: TGTGCCAGCAGCCCCCAGACTAGCGGGGGAGAGACCCAGTACTTC
cdr3_aa: CASSPQTSGGETQYF

clone_size: .
cdr3_length: 16
d_call: TRBD2
v_call: TRBV5-1
j_call: TRBJ2-2
cdr3_nt: TGCGCCAGCAGCCCCCGGGGGGGCTCGAACACCGGGGAGCTGTTTTTT
cdr3_aa: CASSPRGGSNTGELFF

clone_size: .
cdr3_length: 15
d_call: TRBD2
v_call: TRBV5-1
j_call: TRBJ2-1
cdr3_nt: TGCGCCAGCAGCTTGGATAGCGGGAAATACAATGAGCAGTTCTTC
cdr3_aa: CASSLDSGKYNEQFF